This T cell receptor (beta chain) is drawn from a study of T cell responses to AZD1222 COVID-19 vaccine. The CDR3 is 15 residues long. With V trimmed by 5 bases and J by 5 bases, 12 bases remained unmatched. From germline, CDR1 is SGHRS and CDR2 YFSETQ. Only in-frame clones appear in the TCRdb table, and some are missing; sequencing was by immunoSEQ multiplex PCR. The sample has roughly 120,000 clones, around 92% seen once; the top ten hold about 8%. This clone was seen once. This receptor was taken from an adult who received the AZD1222 COVID-19 vaccine. V gene TRBV5-1 combines with J gene TRBJ2-7; 8 nucleotides agree with TRBD1. Sample: peripheral blood, taken 28 days after the second AZD1222 dose. This CDR3 is CASRQVGTGINEQYF. CDR3 nucleotide sequence: TGCGCCAGCAGACAAGTAGGGACAGGCATTAACGAGCAGTACTTC.